This T cell receptor (beta chain) was sequenced in a study of T-cell memory formation after mild COVID-19. This clonotype was seen a few times. From the 5' RACE reads, TCRdb called clonotypes with MiXCR, one entry per CDR3 protein. The sample includes more than 300,000 distinct CDR3 sequences, roughly 13% of them seen just once. The V gene's germline CDR1 is SGHDN and CDR2 FVKESK. The CDR3 length is 14 residues. Trimming removed 4 bases from V and 7 bases from J, with 16 bases in between. The TCR originated in a man aged 18 to 30 who had mild COVID-19 (a few samples of this study predate the infection). Cell type and time point are not known. Sequenced sample: PBMCs or a T cell subset sorted from them (not recorded which). V is TRBV14 and J is TRBJ1-2; D uncertain. CDR3: CASSPPWRVGGYTF. The CDR3 DNA reads as TGTGCCAGCAGCCCGCCGTGGAGGGTCGGTGGCTACACCTTC.